This TCR beta chain was found in a study of cytomegalovirus exposure and HLA in healthy donors. About the research overall: When 398 donors were genotyped, approximately 80% of them were found to fall in the Caucasian-associated ancestry cluster.

Study conclusions and caveats: V- and J-gene trimming of TCR beta was linked (in a later analysis) to a missense DCLRE1C variant. Certain sequence variants were highly shared and formed a cluster, and this cluster was likely a sequencing artifact. Looking again later, the authors saw that most CMV-associated TCR beta chains seemed HLA-restricted.

The V and J ends lost 6 bases and 2 bases, in that order; junction bases with no gene match: 7. This CDR3 region has 14 residues. CDR1 is SGHNT and CDR2 is YYREEE in the germline V gene (reference sequence). As for this clone: Its cognate antigen is unknown.

This PCR relied on a set of 60 Vbeta primers and 13 Jbeta primers. Repertoires were generated with immunoSEQ multiplex PCR, while TCRdb's copy carries only in-frame clones and drops some. The sample holds about 150,000 clones. The chain links TRBV5-4 to TRBJ2-5; 7 bases are shared with TRBD1. Source material: PBMCs. The receptor was isolated from a young man in good health and CMV-seronegative. As DNA, the CDR3 is TGTGCCAGCAATATACCGGGACAGCAAGAGACCCAGTACTTC. Amino acid sequence: CASNIPGQQETQYF. The full variable domain, rest sourced from reference TRBV5-4 and TRBJ2-5, is ETGVTQSPTHLIKTRGQQVTLRCSSQSGHNTVSWYQQALGQGPQFIFQYYREEENGRGNFPPRFSGLQFPNYSSELNVNALELDDSALYLCASNIPGQQETQYFGPGTRLLVL.